The entry below describes one TCR beta chain. Its matching antigen is unknown. The sample comes from a study of a mutant IDH1 vaccine in newly diagnosed glioma. The wider study: Vaccines began 4-6 weeks after radiotherapy alone, or with temozolomide cycles. Therapy received beforehand was radiotherapy, temozolomide, or both, with most patients given both.

Regarding time point: week 11, during vaccination. Each vaccine dose was 300 ug of mutant IDH1 20-mer peptide, with topical imiquimod. Some clones are missing from TCRdb's copy, which holds only in-frame ones; the method was immunoSEQ multiplex PCR. The sample lists more than 50,000 clones; roughly 90% were seen once. This material consisted of PBMCs, taken from a glioma patient whose treatment included an IDH1 peptide vaccine. The sequence derives from a man aged 40-55 years with glioma.

The CDR3 reads CASSLDRDYGYTF. The CDR3 DNA reads TGCGCCAGCAGCTTAGACAGAGACTATGGCTACACCTTC. The chain employs TRBV5-1 and TRBJ1-2, with D possibly being TRBD1 (5 bases). CDR3 length: 13 amino acids. In germline, CDR1 is SGHRS, CDR2 YFSETQ. V was trimmed by 2 bases and J by 3 bases, leaving 8 bases between them.